This is a list of T cell receptor beta chains from one sample in a study of T cells in localized non-small cell lung cancer. Generated by immunoSEQ multiplex PCR, the TCRdb table keeps only in-frame clones and is missing some. The sample contains fewer than 35,000 clones, around 90% of which appear only once. The sequencing here drew on peripheral blood, taken before any cancer treatment. These receptors all come from a female donor at least 60 years old with stage I lung adenocarcinoma. Each CDR3 is given with its conserved first and last residue. A D gene is named only where the DNA matches it firmly. Not all rows give a size; the values are once, few, many and, for expanded clones, a class.

abundance	v_gene	d_gene	j_gene	CDR3nt	CDR3aa
-	TRBV6-1	-	TRBJ2-7	TGTGCCACCCTCGCCGGGACCTTCTACGAGCAGTACTTC	CATLAGTFYEQYF
-	TRBV30	-	TRBJ2-7	TGTGCCTGGAGTGTTGCAACCTACGAGCAGTACTTC	CAWSVATYEQYF
-	TRBV28	TRBD1	TRBJ1-1	TGTGCCAGCACCTCGGGACAGGGGGGCACTGAAGCTTTCTTT	CASTSGQGGTEAFF
once	TRBV7-9	-	TRBJ2-1	TGTGCCAGCAGCCCCCCGGCAGGGTACAGCAATGAGCAGTTCTTC	CASSPPAGYSNEQFF
-	TRBV6-1	TRBD1	TRBJ1-3	TGTGCCAGCAGTGCCCAGGGGGCGTCTGGAAACACCATATATTTT	CASSAQGASGNTIYF
-	TRBV30	TRBD1	TRBJ2-3	TGTGCCTGGGACAGGGTGAGTGCAGATACGCAGTATTTT	CAWDRVSADTQYF
-	TRBV28	-	TRBJ2-1	TGTGCCAGCAGTTCACCTCGGACACGGGAGTTCTTC	CASSSPRTREFF
-	TRBV28	TRBD1	TRBJ2-1	TGTGCCAGCAGTGGACAGGCTACAAATGAGCAGTTCTTC	CASSGQATNEQFF
-	TRBV2	TRBD2	TRBJ2-1	TGTGCCAGCAGTGATAATCGCGGGGGGGATGAGCAGTTCTTC	CASSDNRGGDEQFF
-	TRBV28	-	TRBJ1-1	TGTGCCAGCAGGAAGACAGGGAACACTGAAGCTTTCTTT	CASRKTGNTEAFF
once	TRBV28	-	TRBJ2-1	TGTGCCAGCAGTTTAGAAAGCGACGACCACATCATTGTGATCTTC	CASSLESDDHIIVIF
-	TRBV5-1	-	TRBJ2-1	TGCGCCAGCAGCTTTAAGGACAGTTACAATGAGCAGTTCTTC	CASSFKDSYNEQFF
-	TRBV12-5	TRBD1	TRBJ2-7	TGTGCTAGTGGTTTGGTGACCGCCGGGACAGCCTCCTACGAGCAGTACTTC	CASGLVTAGTASYEQYF
-	TRBV7-3	TRBD1	TRBJ2-7	TGTGCCAGCAGCTTAGACGGAGGACAGGGCAGCTCCTACGAGCAGTACTTC	CASSLDGGQGSSYEQYF
-	TRBV27	-	TRBJ2-7	TGTGCCAGCAGTGGTGGGGGCGACTACGAGCAGTACTTC	CASSGGGDYEQYF
-	TRBV4-1	TRBD2	TRBJ2-1	TGCGCCAGCAGCCAAGGGATAGCGGGAGAAGTATACAATGAGCAGTTCTTC	CASSQGIAGEVYNEQFF
-	TRBV30	-	TRBJ1-2	TGTGCCTGGAGTGTACGGGGTTACTATGGCTACACCTTC	CAWSVRGYYGYTF
-	TRBV25-1	TRBD1	TRBJ2-3	TGTGCCAGCAGTCAACAGGGGCTGGGCACAGATACGCAGTATTTT	CASSQQGLGTDTQYF
once	TRBV6-1	-	TRBJ2-7	TGTGCCAGCAGTTATGGTAGTCCTTACGAGCAGTACTTC	CASSYGSPYEQYF
once	TRBV7-8	-	TRBJ2-5	TGTGCCAGCAGCTTAGAGAATCAGGGGGAGACCCAGTACTTC	CASSLENQGETQYF
-	TRBV2	TRBD1	TRBJ2-7	TGTGCCAGCAAATACCAGGGGGACTCCTACGAGCAGTACTTC	CASKYQGDSYEQYF
-	TRBV27	-	TRBJ2-5	TGTGCCAGCAGTCGGACCCCCACGGGGGAAGAGACCCAGTACTTC	CASSRTPTGEETQYF
-	TRBV14	TRBD1	TRBJ2-2	TGTGCCAGCAGCCTAACAGGGACAGTCGCGAACACCGGGGAGCTGTTTTTT	CASSLTGTVANTGELFF
few	TRBV4-3	-	TRBJ2-1	TGCGCCAGCAGCCCCCAGGGAACCCACAATGAGCAGTTCTTC	CASSPQGTHNEQFF
-	TRBV23-1	TRBD2	TRBJ2-7	TGCGCCAGCAGTCAATGCCCACGGGGACTAGCTCCCTCCGAGCAGTACTTC	CASSQCPRGLAPSEQYF
few	TRBV7-9	TRBD2	TRBJ2-3	TGTGCCAGCAGCTATAGCGGGAGGGCCACAGATACGCAGTATTTT	CASSYSGRATDTQYF
-	TRBV30	-	TRBJ2-5	TGTGCCTGGAAACGGGGGCAAGAGACCCAGTACTTC	CAWKRGQETQYF
-	TRBV6-6	TRBD2	TRBJ2-7	TGTGCCAGCAGGTTAGCGGGCCCCTCCTACGAGCAGTACTTC	CASRLAGPSYEQYF